This TCR beta chain was recovered during a study of memory CD4+ T cells and cytomegalovirus serostatus (dated by TCRdb to between 2018 and 2021). Regarding the research as a whole: A total of about 35 healthy Belgian adults, of whom 9 were CMV seropositive and some 25 were CMV seronegative, were included in the cohort. To replicate a published TCR-based CMV serostatus classifier, the researchers sequenced the CD4+ memory TCRbeta repertoires of a Belgian cohort whose cytomegalovirus serostatus was known.

V and J lose 6 bases and 8 bases, and a span of 8 bases separates them. From its cysteine to its phenylalanine, the CDR3 spans 11 amino acids. CDR3 DNA is the only sequence kept; it has 33 bases, read in frame from the first base. The germline V gene encodes CDR1 WSHSY and CDR2 SAAADI. The study at large found these results: Of around 160 previously reported CMV-associated TCRbeta sequences, 67 appeared in the CD4+ memory repertoires, each in one to five individuals. On the Belgian cohort, the classifier based on the original framework reached a median bootstrapped AUC of roughly 0.94, with a 95% CI of 0.76-1.00. Only CD4+CD45RO+ memory cells were sequenced, in contrast to the original study, in which naive and memory CD4+ and CD8+ populations were covered. The results were interpreted as suggesting that the CMV-associated TCR signature is mostly present in the CD4+ memory repertoire. For predicting CMV serostatus, the median bootstrapped AUC was 0.95 using the original framework and around 0.91 using a US-trained random forest.

Single viable CD3+CD4+CD8-CD45RO+ cells were sorted as memory CD4+ T cells on a FACSAria II. CMV serostatus was assessed using a Roche Elecsys assay, by which serum IgG against CMV pp150, pp28, p38 and p52 was detected. Once the samples were thawed, total CD4+ T cells were enriched through positive selection using CD4 magnetic microbeads. The samples came from a different study that was designed specifically to examine the CD4+ T cell memory repertoire. Peripheral blood mononuclear cells were isolated and cryopreserved according to standard operating procedures, and serum was stored at -80 degrees C. The staining used CD3-PerCP (BW264/56), CD4-APC (RPA-T4), CD45RO-PE (UCHT1) and CD8-Pacific Orange (3B5) antibodies, and Sytox blue was used to exclude non-viable cells. Genomic DNA was extracted from sorted cells with the Quick-DNA Microprep Kit. TCRbeta DNA was amplified with the immunoSEQ hsTCRbeta kit following the manufacturer's protocol. TCRbeta libraries were sequenced on an Illumina MiSeq instrument. In the original analysis: Once out-of-frame sequences had been removed, approximately 2,000,000 distinct TCRbeta sequences were left, which works out to an average of about 66,813 per individual. Each individual was scored using the number of some 160 previously reported CMV-associated TCRbeta sequences that the individual carried and the total number of productive distinct TCRbeta sequences. A beta-binomial model was reimplemented in Python, and scikit-learn random forests with default parameters were trained on data from the US cohort. Classifier performance on the Belgian cohort was reported as the median AUC with percentile confidence intervals calculated over 10,000 bootstrap iterations. TCRdb stores this immuneACCESS table with in-frame sequences only. Part of the clones is absent; in the studies checked, under half of the shortfall reflects unresolved V genes, and no reason is known for the rest. V and J calls and clone size are as listed in that table; D and trimming were resolved from the DNA. This sample is represented by tens of thousands of clones; 75% to 85% of them were singletons. Of the sample, 0.9% to 1.2% falls within the top ten clones.

On this clone: Its antigen remains undetermined. No clone much larger than this one lies a single base away; base qualities are absent.

The sample was memory CD4+ T cells from blood. The sequence derives from an adult in good health and CMV-seronegative. The chain joins TRBV10-2 to TRBJ2-1, and the D gene may be TRBD1, 5 bases matching. The CDR3 has the sequence CASSSGHEQFF. The DNA sequence is given as TGCGCCAGCAGCTCAGGGCATGAGCAGTTCTTC.